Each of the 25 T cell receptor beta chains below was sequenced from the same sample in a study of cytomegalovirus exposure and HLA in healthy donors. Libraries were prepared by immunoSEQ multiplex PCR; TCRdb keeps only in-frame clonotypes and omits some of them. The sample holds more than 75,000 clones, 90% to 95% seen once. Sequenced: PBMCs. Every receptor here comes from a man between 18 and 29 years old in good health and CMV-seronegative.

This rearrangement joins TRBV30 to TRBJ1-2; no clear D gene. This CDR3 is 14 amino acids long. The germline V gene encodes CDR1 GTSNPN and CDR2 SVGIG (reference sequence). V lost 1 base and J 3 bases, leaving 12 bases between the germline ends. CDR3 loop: CAWSGGGGDYGYTF. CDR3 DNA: TGTGCCTGGAGTGGAGGAGGCGGCGACTATGGCTACACCTTC.

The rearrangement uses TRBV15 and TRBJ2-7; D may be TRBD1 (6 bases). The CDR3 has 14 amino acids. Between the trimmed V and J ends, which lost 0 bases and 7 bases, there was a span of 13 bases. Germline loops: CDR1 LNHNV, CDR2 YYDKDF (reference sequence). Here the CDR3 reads CATSRDSTGWEQYF. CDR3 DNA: TGTGCCACCAGCAGAGATAGCACAGGGTGGGAGCAGTACTTC.

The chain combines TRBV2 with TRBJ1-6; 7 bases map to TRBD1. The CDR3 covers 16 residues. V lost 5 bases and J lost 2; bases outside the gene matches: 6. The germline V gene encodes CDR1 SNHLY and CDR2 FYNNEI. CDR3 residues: CASSSRGLAYNSPLHF. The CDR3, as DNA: TGTGCCAGCAGTTCGAGGGGGCTGGCCTATAATTCACCCCTCCACTTT.

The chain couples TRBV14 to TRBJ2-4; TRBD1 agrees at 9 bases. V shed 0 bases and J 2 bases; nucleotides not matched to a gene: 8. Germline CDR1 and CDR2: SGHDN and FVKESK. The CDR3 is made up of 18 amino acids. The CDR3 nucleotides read TGTGCCAGCAGCCAAGAGTCCCGGACAGGGGCTTCCAAAAACATTCAGTACTTC. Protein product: CASSQESRTGASKNIQYF.

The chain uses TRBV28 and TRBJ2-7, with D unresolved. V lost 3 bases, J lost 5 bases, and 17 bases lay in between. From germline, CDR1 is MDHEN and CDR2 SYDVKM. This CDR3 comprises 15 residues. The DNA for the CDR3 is TGTGCCAGCAGTTTTTTGCGAGCGTCGGAGCACGAGCAGTACTTC. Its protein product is CASSFLRASEHEQYF.

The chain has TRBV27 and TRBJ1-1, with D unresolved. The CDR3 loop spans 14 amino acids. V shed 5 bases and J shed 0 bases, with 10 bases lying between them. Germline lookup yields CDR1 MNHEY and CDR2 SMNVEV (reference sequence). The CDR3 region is CASSAQLMNTEAFF. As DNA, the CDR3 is TGTGCCAGCAGTGCACAGTTGATGAACACTGAAGCTTTCTTT.

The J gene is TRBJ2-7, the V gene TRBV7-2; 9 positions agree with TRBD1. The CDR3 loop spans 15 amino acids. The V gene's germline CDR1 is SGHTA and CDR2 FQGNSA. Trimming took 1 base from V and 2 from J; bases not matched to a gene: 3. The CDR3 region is CASSLGTGATYEQYF. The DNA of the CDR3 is TGTGCCAGCAGCTTAGGGACAGGGGCGACCTACGAGCAGTACTTC.

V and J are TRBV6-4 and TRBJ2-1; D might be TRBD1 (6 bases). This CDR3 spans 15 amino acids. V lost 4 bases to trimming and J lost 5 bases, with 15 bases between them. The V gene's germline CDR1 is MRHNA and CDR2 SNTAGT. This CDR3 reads CASSGEQGSNNEQFF. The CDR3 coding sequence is TGTGCCAGCAGTGGAGAACAGGGTTCGAACAATGAGCAGTTCTTC.

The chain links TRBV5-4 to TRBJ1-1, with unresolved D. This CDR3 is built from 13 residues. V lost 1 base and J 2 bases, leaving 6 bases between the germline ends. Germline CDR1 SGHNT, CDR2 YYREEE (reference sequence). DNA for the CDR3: TGTGCCAGCAGCTTGACAGAAAACACTGAAGCTTTCTTT. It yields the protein CASSLTENTEAFF.

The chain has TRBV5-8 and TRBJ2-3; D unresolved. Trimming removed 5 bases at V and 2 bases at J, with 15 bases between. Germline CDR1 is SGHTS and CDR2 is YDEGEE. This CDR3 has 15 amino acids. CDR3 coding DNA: TGTGCCAGCAGTGACACACAAGAAGACACAGATACGCAGTATTTT. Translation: CASSDTQEDTDTQYF.

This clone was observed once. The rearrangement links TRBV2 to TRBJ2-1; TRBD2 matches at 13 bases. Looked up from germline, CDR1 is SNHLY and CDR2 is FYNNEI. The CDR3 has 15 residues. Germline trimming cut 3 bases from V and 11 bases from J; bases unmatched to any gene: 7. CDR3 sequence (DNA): TGTGCCAGCAGTGATCTTGGACTAGCGGGGGCTCAGCAGTTCTTC. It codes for CASSDLGLAGAQQFF.

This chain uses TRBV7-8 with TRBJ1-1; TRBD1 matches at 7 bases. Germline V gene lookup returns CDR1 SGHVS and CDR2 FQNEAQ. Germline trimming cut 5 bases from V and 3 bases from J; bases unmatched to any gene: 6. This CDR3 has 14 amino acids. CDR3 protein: CASSRADRDTEAFF. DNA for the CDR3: TGTGCCAGCAGCCGGGCTGACAGGGACACTGAAGCTTTCTTT.

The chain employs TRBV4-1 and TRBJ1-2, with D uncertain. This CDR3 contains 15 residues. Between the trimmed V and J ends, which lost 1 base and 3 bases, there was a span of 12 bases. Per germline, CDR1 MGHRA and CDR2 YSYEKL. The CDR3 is CASSQVPAVDYGYTF. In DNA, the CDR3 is TGCGCCAGCAGCCAAGTACCCGCGGTTGACTATGGCTACACCTTC.

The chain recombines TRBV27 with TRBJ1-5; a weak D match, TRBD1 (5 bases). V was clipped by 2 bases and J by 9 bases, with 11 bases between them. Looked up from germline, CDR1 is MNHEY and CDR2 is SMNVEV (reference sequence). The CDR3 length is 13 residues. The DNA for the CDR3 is TGTGCCAGCAGTTTAGAGCAGGGCGCGCCCCAGCATTTT. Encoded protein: CASSLEQGAPQHF.

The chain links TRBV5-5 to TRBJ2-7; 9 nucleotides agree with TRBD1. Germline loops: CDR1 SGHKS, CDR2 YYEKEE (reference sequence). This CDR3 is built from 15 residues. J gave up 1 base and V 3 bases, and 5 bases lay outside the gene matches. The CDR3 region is CASSSGQGASYEQYF. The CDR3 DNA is TGTGCCAGCAGCTCGGGACAGGGAGCGTCCTACGAGCAGTACTTC.

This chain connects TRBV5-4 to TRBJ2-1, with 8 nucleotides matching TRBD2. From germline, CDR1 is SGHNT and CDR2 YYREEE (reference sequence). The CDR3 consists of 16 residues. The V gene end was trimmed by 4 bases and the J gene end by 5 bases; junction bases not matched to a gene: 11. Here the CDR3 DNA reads TGTGCCAGCAGCCCCGGGGGGATAGCGGGGCACAATGAGCAGTTCTTC. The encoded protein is CASSPGGIAGHNEQFF.

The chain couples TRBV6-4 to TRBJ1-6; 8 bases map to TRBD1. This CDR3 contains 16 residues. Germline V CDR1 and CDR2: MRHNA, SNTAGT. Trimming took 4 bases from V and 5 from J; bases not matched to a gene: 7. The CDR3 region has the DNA TGTGCCAGCAGTGCCTCGACAGGGGCTGATAATTCACCCCTCCACTTT. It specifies CASSASTGADNSPLHF.

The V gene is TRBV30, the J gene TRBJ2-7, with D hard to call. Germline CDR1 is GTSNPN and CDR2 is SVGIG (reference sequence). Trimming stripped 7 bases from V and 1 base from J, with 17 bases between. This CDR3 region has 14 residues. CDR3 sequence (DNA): TGTGCCTTCCGATCGACATACACATCCTACGAGCAGTACTTC. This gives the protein CAFRSTYTSYEQYF. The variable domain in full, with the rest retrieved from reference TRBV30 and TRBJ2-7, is SQTIHQWPATLVQPVGSPLSLECTVEGTSNPNLYWYRQAAGRGLQLLFYSVGIGQISSEVPQNLSASRPQDRQFILSSKKLLLSDSGFYLCAFRSTYTSYEQYFGPGTRLTVT.

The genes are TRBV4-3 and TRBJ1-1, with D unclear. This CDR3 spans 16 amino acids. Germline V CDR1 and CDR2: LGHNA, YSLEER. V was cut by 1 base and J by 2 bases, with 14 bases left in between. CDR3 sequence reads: CASSQARVLLNTEAFF. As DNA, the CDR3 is TGCGCCAGCAGCCAAGCGAGGGTATTGCTCAACACTGAAGCTTTCTTT.

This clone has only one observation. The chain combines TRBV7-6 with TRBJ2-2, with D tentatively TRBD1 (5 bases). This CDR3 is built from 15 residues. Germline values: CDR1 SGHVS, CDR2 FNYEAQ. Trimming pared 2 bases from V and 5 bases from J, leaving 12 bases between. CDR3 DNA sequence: TGTGCCAGCAGCTTAACAGGACCAATAACCGGGGAGCTGTTTTTT. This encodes CASSLTGPITGELFF.

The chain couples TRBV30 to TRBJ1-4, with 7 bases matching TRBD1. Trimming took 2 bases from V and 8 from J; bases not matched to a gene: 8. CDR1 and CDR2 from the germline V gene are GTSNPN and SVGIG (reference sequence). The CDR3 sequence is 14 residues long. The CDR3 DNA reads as TGTGCCTGGAGTATACAGGGGATAAAGGAAAAACTGTTTTTT. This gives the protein CAWSIQGIKEKLFF.

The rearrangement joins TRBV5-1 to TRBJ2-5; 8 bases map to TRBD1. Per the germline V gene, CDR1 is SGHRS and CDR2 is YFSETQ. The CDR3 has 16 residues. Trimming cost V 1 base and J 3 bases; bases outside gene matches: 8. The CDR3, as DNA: TGCGCCAGCAGCTTGCAGGGGGCAACTCGGGAAGAGACCCAGTACTTC. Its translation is CASSLQGATREETQYF.

CDR3 region: CASSRQGGGRKFF. The DNA for the CDR3 is TGTGCCAGCAGCCGTCAAGGGGGCGGGAGGAAGTTCTTC. The V call is TRBV4-2, the J call TRBJ2-1; D may be TRBD2 (8 bases). The CDR3 is 13 residues long. Germline loops: CDR1 LGHNA, CDR2 YNFKEQ. V lost 4 bases to trimming and J lost 14 bases, with 18 bases between them.

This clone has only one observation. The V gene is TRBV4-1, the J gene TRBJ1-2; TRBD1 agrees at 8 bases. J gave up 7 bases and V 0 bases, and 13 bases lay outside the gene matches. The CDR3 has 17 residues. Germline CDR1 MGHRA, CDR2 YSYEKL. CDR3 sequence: CASSQDHGTGGGGGYTF. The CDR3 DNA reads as TGCGCCAGCAGCCAAGACCATGGGACAGGCGGTGGGGGTGGCTACACCTTC.

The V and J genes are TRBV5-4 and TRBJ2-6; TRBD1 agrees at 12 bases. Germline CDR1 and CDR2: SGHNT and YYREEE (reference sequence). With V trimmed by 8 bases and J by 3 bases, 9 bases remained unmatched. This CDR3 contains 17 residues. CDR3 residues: CASGWGQGADGANVLTF. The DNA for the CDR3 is TGTGCCAGTGGGTGGGGACAGGGGGCGGATGGGGCCAACGTCCTGACTTTC.